These T cell receptor beta chains were read from a single sample in a study of T cell changes during pregnancy in multiple sclerosis. Sequenced by immunoSEQ multiplex PCR; TCRdb stores in-frame clones only, minus some. The sample yields approximately 70,000 clones, about 92% seen once. The input for sequencing was peripheral blood, taken in the third trimester of pregnancy. These receptors originate from a female donor with multiple sclerosis, enrolled in a pregnancy study. Each CDR3 is given with its conserved first and last residue. The D gene is left open where the match is weak. The size field is filled for only some rows; it gives once, few, many or a size class.

d_call: .; j_call: TRBJ2-1; clone_size: .; v_call: TRBV10-1; cdr3_nt: TGCGCCAGCAGTGAGGGGGGGGCAGGGTTGTACAATGAGCAGTTCTTC; cdr3_aa: CASSEGGAGLYNEQFF
d_call: TRBD2; j_call: TRBJ2-3; clone_size: .; v_call: TRBV4-2; cdr3_nt: TGTGCCAGCAGCCAAGATGGAGCGGGAGCGAGAACAGATACGCAGTATTTT; cdr3_aa: CASSQDGAGARTDTQYF
d_call: TRBD1; j_call: TRBJ1-2; clone_size: .; v_call: TRBV28; cdr3_nt: TGTGCCAGCAGTCCCGCCTCCTCGACAGGGCTGAACTATGGCTACACCTTC; cdr3_aa: CASSPASSTGLNYGYTF
d_call: TRBD1; j_call: TRBJ1-2; clone_size: .; v_call: TRBV15; cdr3_nt: TGTGCCACCAGCAGAGATTTACAGGGGTCCTATGGCTACACCTTC; cdr3_aa: CATSRDLQGSYGYTF
d_call: .; j_call: TRBJ1-1; clone_size: .; v_call: TRBV30; cdr3_nt: TGTGCCTGGAGTGTGTCTTCTCAGGGAGGGGGGGCTGAAGCTTTCTTT; cdr3_aa: CAWSVSSQGGGAEAFF
d_call: TRBD1; j_call: TRBJ1-5; clone_size: .; v_call: TRBV29-1; cdr3_nt: TGCAGCGTAGGAACAGGGGGCGAAGGTCAGCCCCAGCATTTT; cdr3_aa: CSVGTGGEGQPQHF
d_call: .; j_call: TRBJ1-4; clone_size: .; v_call: TRBV28; cdr3_nt: TGTGCCAGCAGTCGAGAACAGGGTCCTAATGAAAAACTGTTTTTT; cdr3_aa: CASSREQGPNEKLFF
d_call: .; j_call: TRBJ2-7; clone_size: .; v_call: TRBV6-1; cdr3_nt: TGTGCCAGCAGTGGAGGGCAGACTAGTTTGTACGAGCAGTACTTC; cdr3_aa: CASSGGQTSLYEQYF
d_call: TRBD2; j_call: TRBJ2-3; clone_size: once; v_call: TRBV11-2; cdr3_nt: TGTGCCAGCAGCGGCGGGACTAGCGGGAGAAATACGCAGTATTTT; cdr3_aa: CASSGGTSGRNTQYF
d_call: TRBD1; j_call: TRBJ1-5; clone_size: .; v_call: TRBV25-1; cdr3_nt: TGTGCCAGCTCCCGGGACAGGGAACAGCCCCAGCATTTT; cdr3_aa: CASSRDREQPQHF